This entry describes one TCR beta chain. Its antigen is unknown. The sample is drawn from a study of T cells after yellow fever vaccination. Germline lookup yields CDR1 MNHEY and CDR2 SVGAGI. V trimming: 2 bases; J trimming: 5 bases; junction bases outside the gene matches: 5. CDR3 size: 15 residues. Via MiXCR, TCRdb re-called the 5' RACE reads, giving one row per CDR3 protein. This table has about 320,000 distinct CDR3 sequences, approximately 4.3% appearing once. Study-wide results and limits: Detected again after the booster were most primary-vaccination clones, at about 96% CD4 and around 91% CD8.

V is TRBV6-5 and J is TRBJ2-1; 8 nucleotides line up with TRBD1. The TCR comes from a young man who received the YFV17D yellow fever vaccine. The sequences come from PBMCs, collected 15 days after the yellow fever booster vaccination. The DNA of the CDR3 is TGTGCCAGCAGTTACACCGGGACAGGTCACAATGAGCAGTTCTTC. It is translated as CASSYTGTGHNEQFF.